This TCR beta chain was observed in a study of blood T cell repertoires in COVID-19. Assay used: immunoSEQ multiplex PCR; TCRdb lists only in-frame clones, some missing. Of about 60,000 clones listed, roughly four fifths are singletons. Germline-derived CDR1 and CDR2 are MNHNY and SVGAGI (reference sequence). This CDR3 is built from 13 residues. The V gene lost 3 bases and the J gene lost 7 bases, with 10 bases spanning the gap. This clone appeared a few times. Sequencing was performed on peripheral blood. This clonotype was sampled from a human donor in a cohort sampled during active COVID-19. The chain links TRBV6-6 to TRBJ1-5; no definite D call. This chain's CDR3 is CASSYLAGQPQHF. CDR3 nucleotides: TGTGCCAGCAGTTATCTGGCAGGCCAGCCCCAGCATTTT.